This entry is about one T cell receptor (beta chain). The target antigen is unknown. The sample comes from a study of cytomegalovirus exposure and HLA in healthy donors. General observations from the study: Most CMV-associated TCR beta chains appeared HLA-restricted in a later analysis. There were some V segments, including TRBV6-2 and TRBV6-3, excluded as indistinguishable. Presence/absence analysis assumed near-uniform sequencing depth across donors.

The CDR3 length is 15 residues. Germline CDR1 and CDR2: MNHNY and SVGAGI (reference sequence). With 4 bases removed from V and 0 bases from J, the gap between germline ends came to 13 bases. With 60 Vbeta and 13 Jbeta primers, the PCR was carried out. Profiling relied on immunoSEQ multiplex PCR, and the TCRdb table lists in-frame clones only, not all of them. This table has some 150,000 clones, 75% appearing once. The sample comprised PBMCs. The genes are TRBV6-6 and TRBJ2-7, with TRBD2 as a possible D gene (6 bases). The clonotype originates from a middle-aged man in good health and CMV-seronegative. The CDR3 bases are TGTGCCAGCAGTTCCGGCGGGGCGATCTCCTACGAGCAGTACTTC. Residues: CASSSGGAISYEQYF.